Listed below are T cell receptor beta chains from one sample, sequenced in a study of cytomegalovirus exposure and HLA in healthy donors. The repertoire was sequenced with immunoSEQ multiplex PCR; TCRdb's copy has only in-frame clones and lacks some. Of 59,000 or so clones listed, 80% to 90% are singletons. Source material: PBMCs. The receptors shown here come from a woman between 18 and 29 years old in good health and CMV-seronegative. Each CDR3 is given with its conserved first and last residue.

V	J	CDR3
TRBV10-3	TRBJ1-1	CAISESIFGRKGTEAFF
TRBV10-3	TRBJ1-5	CAISESGQPQHF
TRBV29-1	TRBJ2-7	CSAGQTFYEQYF
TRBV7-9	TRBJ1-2	CASSLYQGEGYTF
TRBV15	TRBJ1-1	CASQLGSAGTEAFF
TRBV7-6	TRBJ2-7	CASNSPPTGDHEQYF
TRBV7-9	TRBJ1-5	CASSLAAGGGNQPQHF
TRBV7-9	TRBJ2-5	CASSSSEGPTKTQYF
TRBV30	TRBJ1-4	CAWSLETGYGKLFF
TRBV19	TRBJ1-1	CARDISGTGDTEAFF
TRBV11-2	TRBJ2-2	CASSQRSLAGGLVTGELFF
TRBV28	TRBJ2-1	CASSWTISNEQFF
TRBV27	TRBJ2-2	CASSPGTSGWTGELFF
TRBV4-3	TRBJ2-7	CASSQDIRTFYEQYF
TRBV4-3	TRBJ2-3	CASSPTRGTDTQYF
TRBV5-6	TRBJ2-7	CASSGTESSYEQYF
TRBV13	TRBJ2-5	CASSSPGQGLGETQYF
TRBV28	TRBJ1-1	CASSSPGQGSEAFF
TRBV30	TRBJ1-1	CAWSLKTGQRAFF
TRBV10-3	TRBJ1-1	CAISVGQGGTEAFF